This entry is about one T cell receptor beta chain. This clonotype has a handful of counts. This clone's antigen is unknown. No base quality values were provided; no much bigger clone lies one nucleotide off. The sequencer listed for this sample is Illumina HiSeq 2000. TCR beta chain libraries were generated by multiplex PCR amplification. The amplified TCR beta chain products were analyzed by high-throughput sequencing. TCRdb took the public reads, trimmed them with fastp at Q25, ran MiXCR for clone calling and kept in-frame beta chains. Rows with one shared CDR3 protein collapse into an entry with the most common genes and DNA. This sample lists 200,000 or so distinct CDR3 sequences; 31% were detected once. The biggest ten clones account for 4% to 4.5% of the sample. Lymph node samples came from the axillary draining lymph nodes of breast cancer patients. This specimen comes from a study of breast tumors, draining lymph nodes, adjacent tissues (dated by TCRdb to 2016 to 2018). About the full investigation: Breast cancer patients provided tumor, adjacent nontumor tissue and axillary lymph nodes, and the study compared the TCR beta repertoires across these three sources. In human breast cancer, the study set out to assess how tumor, surrounding tissue and draining lymph node repertoires relate to one another and whether T cells might be exchanged between them. Here is what the overall study found, with its caveats: The study presented the conclusion that tumor T cells originate in lymph nodes as consistent with a hypothesis, not as something directly demonstrated. Tumor T-cell repertoires showed less diversity than lymph node repertoires and more diversity than nontumor tissue repertoires, and tumor T-cell repertoires showed preferential V and J gene usage. In luminal-like breast cancer, tumor and nontumor tissue repertoires resembled each other significantly more than in basal-like breast cancer. The data were considered consistent with the idea that most tumor T cells come from the lymph node and then expand in tumor tissue.

Sequencing was performed on axillary lymph node tissue. This receptor was taken from a female donor with breast cancer. Some clones in this sample may be carry-over from other donors' samples.

The bases are TGTGCCAGCAGTGATGTAAGGGCCTTTGGAGCTTTCTTT. This codes for CASSDVRAFGAFF. In this chain, TRBV2 is recombined with TRBJ1-1, with the identity of the D gene unclear. Including the terminal cysteine and phenylalanine, the CDR3 comprises 13 residues. Here the CDR3 DNA is all that survives: 39 bases in frame from base 1. The V end loses 3 bases and the J end loses 10 bases, and a stretch of 15 bases separates them. CDR1 SNHLY and CDR2 FYNNEI were looked up in the germline V gene.